This T cell receptor (beta chain) stems from a study of blood T cells in healthy people across ages. About this clonotype itself: Its matching antigen is unknown.

The V gene end was trimmed by 5 bases and the J gene end by 1 base; junction bases not matched to a gene: 11. The CDR3 extends over 17 amino acids. Study-level results: Estimated diversity that came from one million T cells was considered an underestimate.

PCR was performed a second time for roughly 7 to 12 cycles using a sample-barcoded 5' primer and a J-beta primer mix. Researchers report that a template-switch adaptor with 12 random nucleotides tagged each cDNA molecule. Each CDR3 protein is one row after TCRdb ran MiXCR on the 5' RACE reads. The sample holds about 1.1 million distinct CDR3 sequences, 35% to 40% seen once. This chain joins TRBV12-3 or TRBV12-4 and TRBJ1-5; 7 nucleotides line up with TRBD1. The TCR was taken from a man between 18 and 29 years old in good health. The sample taken for sequencing was blood. The CDR3 DNA is TGTGCCAGCAGTCTAAGCCCGACAGGGATAAGCAATCAGCCCCAGCATTTT. Protein sequence: CASSLSPTGISNQPQHF.